These T cell receptor beta chains were read from a single sample in a study of T cell responses to AZD1222 COVID-19 vaccine. Clones were sequenced by immunoSEQ multiplex PCR, and TCRdb holds only the in-frame ones, with some missing. The sample holds 17,000 or so clones, just under 90% seen once. Sequenced material: peripheral blood, taken 28 days after the second AZD1222 dose. The receptors come from an adult who received the AZD1222 COVID-19 vaccine. The CDR3 runs from the conserved cysteine through the conserved F or W. Fields, in order: J gene, V gene, clone size, D gene, CDR3 protein, CDR3 DNA. The D gene is left open where the match is weak. Rows give clone size only sometimes, using once, few, many, or a class for an expanded clone.

TRBJ2-5 TRBV11-2 . . CASTRGWETQYF TGTGCCAGCACCAGGGGTTGGGAGACCCAGTACTTC
TRBJ2-7 TRBV3-1/TRBV3-2 . . CASSQVEEGYEQYF TGTGCCAGCAGCCAAGTCGAAGAGGGCTACGAGCAGTACTTC
TRBJ2-3 TRBV5-6 . . CASSLRAGSTDTQYF TGTGCCAGCAGCTTGCGGGCGGGAAGCACAGATACGCAGTATTTT
TRBJ1-5 TRBV19 . . CASSRGGGQPQHF TGTGCCAGTAGCAGGGGCGGTGGTCAGCCCCAGCATTTT
TRBJ1-5 TRBV6-1 . . CASSEREGYNQPQHF TGTGCCAGCAGTGAAAGGGAGGGGTACAATCAGCCCCAGCATTTT
TRBJ1-2 TRBV6-2/TRBV6-3 . . CASSYSGLGGYTF TGTGCCAGCAGTTACTCCGGGTTGGGAGGCTACACCTTC
TRBJ2-4 TRBV28 once . CASSSGDRNIQYF TGTGCCAGCAGTTCCGGGGATCGGAACATTCAGTACTTC
TRBJ1-5 TRBV2 . . CASSARSSDQPQHF TGTGCCAGCAGTGCTCGGAGTTCAGACCAGCCCCAGCATTTT
TRBJ2-1 TRBV2 . TRBD1 CASSARQGAPNEQFF TGTGCCAGCAGTGCAAGACAGGGGGCGCCCAATGAGCAGTTCTTC
TRBJ2-5 TRBV28 . . CASSLSGEGIQETQYF TGTGCCAGCAGTCTCTCAGGGGAAGGAATCCAAGAGACCCAGTACTTC
TRBJ1-1 TRBV19 . . CASSMKWEYTEAFF TGTGCCAGTAGTATGAAATGGGAGTACACTGAAGCTTTCTTT
TRBJ1-1 TRBV19 . . CATRGNTEAFF TGTGCCACCAGGGGGAACACTGAAGCTTTCTTT
TRBJ2-1 TRBV7-9 . . CASSEIPGRGPNNEQFF TGTGCCAGCAGCGAGATACCCGGCAGGGGCCCAAACAATGAGCAGTTCTTC
TRBJ2-3 TRBV7-2 . . CASTQWAGDTQYF TGTGCCAGCACCCAGTGGGCTGGAGATACGCAGTATTTT
TRBJ1-1 TRBV7-9 . . CASSYGAATMNTEAFF TGTGCCAGCAGCTATGGGGCAGCTACAATGAACACTGAAGCTTTCTTT
TRBJ1-2 TRBV11-2 few . CASSPGGGRNYGYTF TGTGCCAGCAGCCCTGGGGGAGGCAGAAACTATGGCTACACCTTC
TRBJ1-6 TRBV10-3 . . CAIRPDRDDSPLHF TGTGCCATCAGGCCCGACAGAGACGATTCACCCCTCCACTTT
TRBJ1-6 TRBV15 . . CATSRDGPLHF TGTGCCACCAGCAGAGATGGACCCCTCCACTTT